This T cell receptor beta chain was captured in a study of identical twins. Template switching added a universal primer site; cDNA carried unique molecular identifiers. TCRdb called the 5' RACE reads again in MiXCR, with one record for every CDR3 protein. The sample holds about 920,000 distinct CDR3 sequences, approximately 13% seen once. Of note for this clonotype: Its antigen is unknown.

Whole-study results and caveats: For out-of-frame beta sequences, excess twin sharing was weaker.

The CDR3 covers 17 residues. CDR1 is MNHNS and CDR2 is SASEGT in the germline V gene. Trimming cost V 4 bases and J 2 bases, with 18 bases left between them. These sequences were also reported in another study, on yellow fever vaccine responses in identical twins.

The source material was PBMCs. This sequence was found in a woman in her late teens or twenties in good health. The chain is built from TRBV6-1 and TRBJ1-5; D remains unclear. CDR3 protein: CASSGVQVDKGNQPQHF. CDR3 DNA sequence: TGTGCCAGCAGTGGAGTCCAAGTAGATAAGGGCAATCAGCCCCAGCATTTT.